Described below is a single T cell receptor (beta chain) sequence and its context. Generated by immunoSEQ multiplex PCR, the TCRdb table keeps only in-frame clones and is missing some. Of about 820,000 clones listed, 85% to 95% were seen once; the top ten hold approximately 25%. Naive CD8 cells lacked CD45RO, underwent positive selection for CCR7 and left out terminally differentiated effector memory CD45RA+ cells. The entry originates in a study of shared clonotypes between healthy human individuals. Sequenced material: naive CD8+ T cells sorted from blood. This TCR came from a man in his thirties or forties in good health.

CDR3 amino acids: CASSTRGETYNEQFF. In DNA, the CDR3 is TGTGCCAGCAGTACCCGGGGAGAAACCTACAATGAGCAGTTCTTC. This chain uses TRBV28 with TRBJ2-1, with TRBD2 as a possible D gene (5 bases). The length of the CDR3 is 15 residues. CDR1 and CDR2 from the germline V gene are MDHEN and SYDVKM. Trimming took 5 bases from V and 2 from J, leaving 13 bases between them.